Here is one T cell receptor (beta chain) with its context. This CDR3 contains 13 residues. Trimming left V 6 bases short and J 1 base short, with 9 bases between. CDR1 SEHNR and CDR2 FQNEAQ come from the germline V gene (reference sequence). TCRdb reprocessed the 5' RACE reads via MiXCR and lists one record per CDR3 protein. The sample holds roughly 250,000 distinct CDR3 sequences; less than 20% are singletons and the top ten take around 3.4%. The data are from a study of T-cell memory formation after mild COVID-19. This chain joins TRBV7-9 and TRBJ1-1, with D hard to call. The sequencing input was PBMCs or a T cell subset sorted from them (not recorded which). The TCR sequence derives from a man younger than 35 who had mild COVID-19 (a few samples of this study predate the infection). Cell type and time point are not known. The chain's CDR3 is CASSPRSNTEAFF. In DNA, the CDR3 is TGTGCCAGCAGTCCACGGTCGAACACTGAAGCTTTCTTT.